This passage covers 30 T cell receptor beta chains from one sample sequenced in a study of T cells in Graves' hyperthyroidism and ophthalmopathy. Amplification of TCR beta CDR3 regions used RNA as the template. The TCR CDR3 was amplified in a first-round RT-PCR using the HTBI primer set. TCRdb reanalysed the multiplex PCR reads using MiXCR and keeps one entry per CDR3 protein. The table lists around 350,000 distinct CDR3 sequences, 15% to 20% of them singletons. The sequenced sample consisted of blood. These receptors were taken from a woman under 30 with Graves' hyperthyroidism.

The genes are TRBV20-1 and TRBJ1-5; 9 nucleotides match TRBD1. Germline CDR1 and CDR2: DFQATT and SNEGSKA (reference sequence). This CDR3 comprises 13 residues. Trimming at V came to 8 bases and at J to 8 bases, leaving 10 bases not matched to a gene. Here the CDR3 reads CSLPGQGREPQHF. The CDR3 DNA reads TGCAGTCTTCCGGGACAGGGTCGGGAGCCCCAGCATTTT.

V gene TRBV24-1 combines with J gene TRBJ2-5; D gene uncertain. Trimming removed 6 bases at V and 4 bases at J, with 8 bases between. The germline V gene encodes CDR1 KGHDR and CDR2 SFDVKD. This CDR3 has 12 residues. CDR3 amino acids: CATSSPGETQYF. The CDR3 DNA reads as TGTGCCACCAGTTCTCCGGGAGAGACCCAGTACTTC.

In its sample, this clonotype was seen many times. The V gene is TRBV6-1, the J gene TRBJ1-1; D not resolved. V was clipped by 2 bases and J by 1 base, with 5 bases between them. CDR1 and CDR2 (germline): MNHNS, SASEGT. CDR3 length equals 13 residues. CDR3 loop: CASSESGNTEAFF. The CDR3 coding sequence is TGTGCCAGCAGTGAATCGGGGAACACTGAAGCTTTCTTT.

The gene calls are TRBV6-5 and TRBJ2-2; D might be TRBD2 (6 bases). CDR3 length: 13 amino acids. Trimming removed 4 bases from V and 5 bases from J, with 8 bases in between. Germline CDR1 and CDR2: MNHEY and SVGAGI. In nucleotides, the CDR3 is TGTGCCAGCAGTTGGGCGGGGACCGGGGAGCTGTTTTTT. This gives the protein CASSWAGTGELFF.

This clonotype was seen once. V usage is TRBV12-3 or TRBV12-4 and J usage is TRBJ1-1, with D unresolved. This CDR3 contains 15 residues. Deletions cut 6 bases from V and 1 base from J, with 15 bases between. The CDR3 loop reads CASRPPYGPNTEAFF. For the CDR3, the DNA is TGTGCCAGCAGGCCGCCTTATGGGCCGAACACTGAAGCTTTCTTT.

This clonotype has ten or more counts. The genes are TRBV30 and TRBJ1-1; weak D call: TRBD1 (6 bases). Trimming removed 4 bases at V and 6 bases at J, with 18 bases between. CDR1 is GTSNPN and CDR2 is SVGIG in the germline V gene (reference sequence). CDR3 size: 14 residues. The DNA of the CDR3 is TGTGCCTGGAAAAAGGGACCACAGGGAGCTGAAGCTTTCTTT. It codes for CAWKKGPQGAEAFF.

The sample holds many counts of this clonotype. Here the CDR3 reads CASSLEGPPNYGYTF. The CDR3 DNA is TGCGCCAGCAGCCTGGAGGGACCCCCCAACTATGGCTACACCTTC. The chain couples TRBV5-1 to TRBJ1-2, with TRBD1 as a possible D gene (5 bases). The CDR3 contains 15 residues. Germline V CDR1 and CDR2: SGHRS, YFSETQ. With 4 bases removed from V and 2 bases from J, the gap between germline ends came to 15 bases.

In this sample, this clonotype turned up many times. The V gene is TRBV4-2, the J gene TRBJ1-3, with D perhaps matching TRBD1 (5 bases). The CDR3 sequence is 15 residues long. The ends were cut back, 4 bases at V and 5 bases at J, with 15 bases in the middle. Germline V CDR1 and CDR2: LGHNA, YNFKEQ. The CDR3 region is CASSRYLDSRNTIYF. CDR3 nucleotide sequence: TGTGCCAGCAGCCGATATCTCGACAGCAGAAACACCATATATTTT.

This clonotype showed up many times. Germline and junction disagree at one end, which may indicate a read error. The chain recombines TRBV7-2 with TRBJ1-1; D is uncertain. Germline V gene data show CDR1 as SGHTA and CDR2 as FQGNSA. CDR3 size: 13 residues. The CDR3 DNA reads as TGTGCCAGCAGCTTAGCCCCAAACAGTGAAGCTTTCTTT. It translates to CASSLAPNSEAFF.

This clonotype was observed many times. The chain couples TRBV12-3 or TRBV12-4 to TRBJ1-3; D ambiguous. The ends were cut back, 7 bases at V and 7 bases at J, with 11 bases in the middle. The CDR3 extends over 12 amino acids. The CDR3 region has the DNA TGTGCCAGCAACGCTGCACGGAACACCATATATTTT. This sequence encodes CASNAARNTIYF.

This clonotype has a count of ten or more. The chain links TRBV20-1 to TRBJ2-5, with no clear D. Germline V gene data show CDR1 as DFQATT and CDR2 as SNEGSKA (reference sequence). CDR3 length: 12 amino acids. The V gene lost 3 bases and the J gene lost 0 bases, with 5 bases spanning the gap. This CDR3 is CSASPNQETQYF. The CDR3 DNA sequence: TGCAGTGCTAGTCCTAACCAAGAGACCCAGTACTTC.

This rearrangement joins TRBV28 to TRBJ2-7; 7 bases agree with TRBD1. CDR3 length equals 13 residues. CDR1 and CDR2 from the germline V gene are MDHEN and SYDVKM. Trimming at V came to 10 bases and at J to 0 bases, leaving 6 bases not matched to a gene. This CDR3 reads CAIVQGNSYEQYF. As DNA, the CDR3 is TGTGCCATCGTACAGGGGAACTCCTACGAGCAGTACTTC.

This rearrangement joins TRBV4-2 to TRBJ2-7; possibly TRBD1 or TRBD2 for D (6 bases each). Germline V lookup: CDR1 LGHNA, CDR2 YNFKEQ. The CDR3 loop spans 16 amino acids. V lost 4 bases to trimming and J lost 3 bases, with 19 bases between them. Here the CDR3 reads CASSRGGGPGLYEQYF. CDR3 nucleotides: TGTGCCAGCAGCCGGGGTGGGGGGCCAGGACTCTACGAGCAGTACTTC.

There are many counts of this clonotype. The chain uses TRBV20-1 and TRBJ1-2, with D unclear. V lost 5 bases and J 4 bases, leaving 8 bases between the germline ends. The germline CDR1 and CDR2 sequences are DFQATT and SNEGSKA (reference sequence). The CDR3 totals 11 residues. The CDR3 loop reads CSAEAGYGYTF. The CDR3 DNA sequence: TGCAGTGCTGAGGCAGGCTATGGCTACACCTTC.

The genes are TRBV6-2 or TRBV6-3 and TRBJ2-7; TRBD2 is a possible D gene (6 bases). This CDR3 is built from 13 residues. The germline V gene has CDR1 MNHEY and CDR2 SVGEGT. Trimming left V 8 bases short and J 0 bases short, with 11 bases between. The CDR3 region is CASEAGSSYEQYF. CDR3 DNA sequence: TGTGCCAGCGAGGCGGGAAGCTCCTACGAGCAGTACTTC.

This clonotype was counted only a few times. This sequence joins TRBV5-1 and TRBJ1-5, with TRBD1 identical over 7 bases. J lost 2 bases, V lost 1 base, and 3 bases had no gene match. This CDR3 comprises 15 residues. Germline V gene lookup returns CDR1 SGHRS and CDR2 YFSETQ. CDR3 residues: CASSLFGTGNQPQHF. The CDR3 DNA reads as TGCGCCAGCAGCTTGTTTGGGACAGGCAATCAGCCCCAGCATTTT.

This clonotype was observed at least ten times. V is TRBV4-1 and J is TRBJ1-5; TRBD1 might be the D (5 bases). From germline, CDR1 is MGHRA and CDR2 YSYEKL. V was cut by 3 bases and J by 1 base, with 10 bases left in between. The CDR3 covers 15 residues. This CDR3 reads CASSQGRASNQPQHF. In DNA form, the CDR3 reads TGCGCCAGCAGCCAGGGCAGGGCCAGCAATCAGCCCCAGCATTTT.

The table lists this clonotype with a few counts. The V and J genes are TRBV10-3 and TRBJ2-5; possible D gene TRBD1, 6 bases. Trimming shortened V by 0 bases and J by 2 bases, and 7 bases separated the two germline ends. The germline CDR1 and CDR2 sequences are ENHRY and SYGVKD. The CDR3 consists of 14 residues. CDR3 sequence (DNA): TGTGCCATCAGTGAGTCCGGACAGCAAGAGACCCAGTACTTC. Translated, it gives CAISESGQQETQYF.

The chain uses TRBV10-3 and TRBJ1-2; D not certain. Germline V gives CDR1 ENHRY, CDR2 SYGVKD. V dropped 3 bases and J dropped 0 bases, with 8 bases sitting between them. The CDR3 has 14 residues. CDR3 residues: CAISDQAANYGYTF. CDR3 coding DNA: TGTGCCATCAGTGACCAAGCAGCTAACTATGGCTACACCTTC.

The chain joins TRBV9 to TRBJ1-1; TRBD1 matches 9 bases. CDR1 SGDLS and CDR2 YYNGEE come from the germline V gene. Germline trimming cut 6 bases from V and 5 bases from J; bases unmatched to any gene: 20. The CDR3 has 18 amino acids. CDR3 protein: CASTPQRAHRGRGTEAFF. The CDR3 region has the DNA TGTGCCAGCACCCCTCAGAGGGCTCACAGGGGGCGGGGTACTGAAGCTTTCTTT.

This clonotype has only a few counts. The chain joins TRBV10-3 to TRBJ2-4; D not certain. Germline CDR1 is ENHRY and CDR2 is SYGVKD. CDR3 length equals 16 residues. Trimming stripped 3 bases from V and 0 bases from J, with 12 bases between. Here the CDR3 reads CAISEWPGRAKNIQYF. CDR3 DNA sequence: TGTGCCATCAGTGAATGGCCAGGCAGAGCCAAAAACATTCAGTACTTC.

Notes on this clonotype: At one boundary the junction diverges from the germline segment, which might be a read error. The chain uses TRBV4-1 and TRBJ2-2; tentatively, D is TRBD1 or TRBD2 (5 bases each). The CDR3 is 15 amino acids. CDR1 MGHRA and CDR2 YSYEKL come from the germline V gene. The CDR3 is CASSLPGLPTGELCF. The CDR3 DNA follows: TGCGCCAGCAGCCTTCCGGGGCTCCCCACCGGGGAGCTGTGTTTT.

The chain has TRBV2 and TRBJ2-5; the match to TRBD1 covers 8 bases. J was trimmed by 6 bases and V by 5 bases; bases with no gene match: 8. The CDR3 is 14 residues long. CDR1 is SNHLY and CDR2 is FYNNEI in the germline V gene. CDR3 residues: CASSWAGGEKTQYF. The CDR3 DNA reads TGTGCCAGCAGTTGGGCAGGGGGCGAAAAGACCCAGTACTTC.

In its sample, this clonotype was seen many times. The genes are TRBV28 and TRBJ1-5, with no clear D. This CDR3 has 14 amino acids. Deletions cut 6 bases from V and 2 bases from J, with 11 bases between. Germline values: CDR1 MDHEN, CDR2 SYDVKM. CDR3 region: CASRAAMGNQPQHF. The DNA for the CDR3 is TGTGCCAGCAGAGCAGCTATGGGCAATCAGCCCCAGCATTTT.

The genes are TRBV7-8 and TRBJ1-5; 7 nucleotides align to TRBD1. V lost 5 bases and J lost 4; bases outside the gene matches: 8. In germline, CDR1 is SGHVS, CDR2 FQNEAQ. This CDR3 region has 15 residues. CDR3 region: CASSTHRGRNQPQHF. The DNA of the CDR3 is TGTGCCAGCAGCACGCACAGGGGCCGAAATCAGCCCCAGCATTTT. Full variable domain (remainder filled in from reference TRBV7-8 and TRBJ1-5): GAGVSQSPRYKVAKRGQDVALRCDPISGHVSLFWYQQALGQGPEFLTYFQNEAQLDKSGLPSDRFFAERPEGSVSTLKIQRTQQEDSAVYLCASSTHRGRNQPQHFGDGTRLSIL.

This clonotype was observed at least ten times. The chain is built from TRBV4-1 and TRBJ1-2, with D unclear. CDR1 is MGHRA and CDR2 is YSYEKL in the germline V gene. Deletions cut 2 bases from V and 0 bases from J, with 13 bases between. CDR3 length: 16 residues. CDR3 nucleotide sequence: TGCGCCAGCAGCCAACCTCTTGGAAACCCTAACTATGGCTACACCTTC. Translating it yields CASSQPLGNPNYGYTF.

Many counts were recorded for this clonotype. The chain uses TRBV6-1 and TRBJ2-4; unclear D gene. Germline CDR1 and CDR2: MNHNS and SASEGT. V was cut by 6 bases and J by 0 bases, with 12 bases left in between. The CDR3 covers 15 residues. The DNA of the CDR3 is TGTGCCAGCAGCGCCCAGCTTCTAGCCAAAAACATTCAGTACTTC. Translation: CASSAQLLAKNIQYF.

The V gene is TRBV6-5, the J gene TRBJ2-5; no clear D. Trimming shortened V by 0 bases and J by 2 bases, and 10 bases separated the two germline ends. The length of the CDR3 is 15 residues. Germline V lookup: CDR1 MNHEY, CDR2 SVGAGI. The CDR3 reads CASSYSRQQQETQYF. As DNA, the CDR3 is TGTGCCAGCAGTTACTCACGACAACAACAAGAGACCCAGTACTTC.

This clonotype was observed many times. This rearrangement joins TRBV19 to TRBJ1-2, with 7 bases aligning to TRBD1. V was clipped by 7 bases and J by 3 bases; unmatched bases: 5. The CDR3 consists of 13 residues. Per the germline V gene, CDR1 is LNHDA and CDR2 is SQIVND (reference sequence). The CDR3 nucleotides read TGTGCCAGTAAAAGGGGGCGTCACTATGGCTACACCTTC. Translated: CASKRGRHYGYTF.

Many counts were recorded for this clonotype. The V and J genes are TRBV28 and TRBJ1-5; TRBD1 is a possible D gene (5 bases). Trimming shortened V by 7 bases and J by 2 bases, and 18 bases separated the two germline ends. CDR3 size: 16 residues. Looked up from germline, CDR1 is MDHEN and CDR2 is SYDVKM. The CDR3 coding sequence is TGTGCCAGCATCGTCGGGGGAGCTGTGGGCAATCAGCCCCAGCATTTT. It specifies CASIVGGAVGNQPQHF.